This is a list of T cell receptor beta chains from one sample in a study of T cells after yellow fever vaccination. MiXCR, run by TCRdb on the 5' RACE reads, gives a single entry per CDR3 protein. The sample includes about 310,000 distinct CDR3 sequences, roughly 3.5% of them seen just once. Sequencing was performed on PBMCs, taken on the day of the yellow fever booster vaccination. These TCRs come from a man in his late teens or twenties who received the YFV17D yellow fever vaccine. CDR3s include the opening cysteine and the closing phenylalanine or tryptophan.

14	TRBJ2-3	TRBV5-1	CASSFGAITDTQYF
14	TRBJ1-5	TRBV7-2	CASSFRGNDQPQHF
15	TRBJ1-5	TRBV11-2	CASSLTGRLNQPQHF
16	TRBJ2-7	TRBV4-1	CASSQGGQGELHEQYF
14	TRBJ2-3	TRBV7-6	CASSRQGITDTQYF
17	TRBJ2-3	TRBV28	CASSFIAQRGGSDTQYF
16	TRBJ2-4	TRBV6-5	CASSYSAGWVKNIQYF
14	TRBJ1-1	TRBV12-3/TRBV12-4	CASRTRQTNTEAFF
12	TRBJ2-5	TRBV20-1	CSARVEGGTQYF
15	TRBJ2-5	TRBV18	CASSPSGSHQETQYF
14	TRBJ1-5	TRBV18	CASSPQGINQPQHF
15	TRBJ2-1	TRBV20-1	CTTVAPRRGGREQFF
12	TRBJ2-4	TRBV29-1	CSVEGQLNIQYF
15	TRBJ2-7	TRBV12-3/TRBV12-4	CASSLRGLEANEQYF
15	TRBJ1-3	TRBV6-5	CASRTPGDSGNTIYF
16	TRBJ2-3	TRBV5-5	CASSPSLAGGRDTQYF